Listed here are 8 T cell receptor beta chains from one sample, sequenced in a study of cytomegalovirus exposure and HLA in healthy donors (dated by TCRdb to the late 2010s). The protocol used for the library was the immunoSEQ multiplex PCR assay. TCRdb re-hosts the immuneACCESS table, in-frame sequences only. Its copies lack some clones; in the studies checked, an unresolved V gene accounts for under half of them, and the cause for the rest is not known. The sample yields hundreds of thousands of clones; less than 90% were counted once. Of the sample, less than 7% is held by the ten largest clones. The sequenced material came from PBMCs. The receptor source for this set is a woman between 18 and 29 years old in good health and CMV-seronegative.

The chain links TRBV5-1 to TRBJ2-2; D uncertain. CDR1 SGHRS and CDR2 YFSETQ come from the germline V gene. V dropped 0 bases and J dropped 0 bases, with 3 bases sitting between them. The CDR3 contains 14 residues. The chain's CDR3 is CASSLGSNTGELFF. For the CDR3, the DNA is TGCGCCAGCAGCTTGGGGTCGAACACCGGGGAGCTGTTTTTT.

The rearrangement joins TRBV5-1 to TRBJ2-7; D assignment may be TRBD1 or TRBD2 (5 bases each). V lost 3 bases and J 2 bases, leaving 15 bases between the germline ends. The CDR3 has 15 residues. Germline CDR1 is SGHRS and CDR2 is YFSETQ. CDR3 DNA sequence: TGCGCCAGCAGCTCCCGGGACGAGTATACCTACGAGCAGTACTTC. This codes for CASSSRDEYTYEQYF.

CDR3 DNA: TGTGCCAGCAGTTTATTGGGACTAGCGGCCTTCACCGGGGAGCTGTTTTTT. This translates into CASSLLGLAAFTGELFF. The chain couples TRBV27 to TRBJ2-2; 11 nucleotides align to TRBD2. V trimming: 1 base; J trimming: 4 bases; junction bases outside the gene matches: 5. This CDR3 comprises 17 residues. The germline V gene has CDR1 MNHEY and CDR2 SMNVEV (reference sequence).

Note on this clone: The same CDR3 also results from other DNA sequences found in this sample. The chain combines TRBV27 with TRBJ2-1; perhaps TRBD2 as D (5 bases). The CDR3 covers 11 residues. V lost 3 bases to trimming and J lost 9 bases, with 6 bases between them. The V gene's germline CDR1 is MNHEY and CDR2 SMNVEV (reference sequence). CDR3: CASSFGGEQFF. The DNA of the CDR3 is TGTGCCAGCAGTTTTGGAGGTGAGCAGTTCTTC.

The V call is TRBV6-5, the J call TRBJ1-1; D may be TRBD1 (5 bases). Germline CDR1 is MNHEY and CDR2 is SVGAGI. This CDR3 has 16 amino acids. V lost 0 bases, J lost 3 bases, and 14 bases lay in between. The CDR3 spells CASSYSAGWVDTEAFF. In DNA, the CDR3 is TGTGCCAGCAGTTACTCAGCAGGGTGGGTTGACACTGAAGCTTTCTTT.

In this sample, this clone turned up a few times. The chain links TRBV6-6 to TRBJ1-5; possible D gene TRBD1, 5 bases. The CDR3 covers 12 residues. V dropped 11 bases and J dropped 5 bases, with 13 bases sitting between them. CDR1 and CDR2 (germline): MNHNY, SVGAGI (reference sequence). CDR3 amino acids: CAGRGGDQPQHF. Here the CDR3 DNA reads TGTGCCGGGAGAGGAGGGGATCAGCCCCAGCATTTT.

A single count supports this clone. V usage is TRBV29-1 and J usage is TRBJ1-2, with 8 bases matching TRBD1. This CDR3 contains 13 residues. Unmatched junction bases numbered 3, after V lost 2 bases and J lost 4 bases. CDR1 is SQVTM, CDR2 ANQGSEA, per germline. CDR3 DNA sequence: TGCAGCGTTGAACGACAGGGGACCTATGGCTACACCTTC. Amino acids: CSVERQGTYGYTF.

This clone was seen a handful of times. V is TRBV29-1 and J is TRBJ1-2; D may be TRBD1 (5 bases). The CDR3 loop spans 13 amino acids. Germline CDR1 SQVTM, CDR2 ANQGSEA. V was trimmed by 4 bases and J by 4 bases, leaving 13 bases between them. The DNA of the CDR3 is TGCAGCGTTGCACCCCGTGGGGGCTATGGCTACACCTTC. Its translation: CSVAPRGGYGYTF. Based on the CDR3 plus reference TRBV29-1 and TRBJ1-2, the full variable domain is SAVISQKPSRDICQRGTSLTIQCQVDSQVTMMFWYRQQPGQSLTLIATANQGSEATYESGFVIDKFPISRPNLTFSTLTVSNMSPEDSSIYLCSVAPRGGYGYTFGSGTRLTVV.